This passage covers 5 T cell receptor beta chains from one sample sequenced in a study of CD8+CD57+ T cells in acquired aplastic anemia. Investigators profiled TCR beta VDJ and CDR3 from genomic DNA template. A single record per CDR3 protein comes from TCRdb applying MiXCR to the reads. The repertoire holds 200,000 or so distinct CDR3 sequences, with under 70% as singletons. The sample was sorted CD4+, CD8+, or CD8+CD57+ T cells (not recorded which) from PBMCs. The receptor set was obtained from a human donor with severe aplastic anemia or a healthy control (not recorded which).

The chain links TRBV20-1 to TRBJ2-1; 11 bases line up with TRBD2. V was pared by 5 bases and J by 3 bases, with 12 bases of the junction left unmatched. Germline CDR1 and CDR2: DFQATT and SNEGSKA (reference sequence). CDR3 size: 17 residues. DNA of the CDR3: TGCAGTGCTGCCTCCGGGACTAGCGGAGAACTCTACAATGAGCAGTTCTTC. Amino acid sequence: CSAASGTSGELYNEQFF.

The chain joins TRBV5-4 to TRBJ2-7; D gene uncertain. This CDR3 is built from 14 residues. The germline V gene has CDR1 SGHNT and CDR2 YYREEE (reference sequence). V was shortened by 1 base and J by 0 bases, with 8 bases between the two germline ends. CDR3 region: CASSLWSGSYEQYF. In DNA, the CDR3 is TGTGCCAGCAGCTTGTGGTCGGGCTCCTACGAGCAGTACTTC.

Worth noting for this clonotype: Mismatch with germline at one junction end may stem from a read error. V is TRBV7-9 and J is TRBJ1-2, with 8 bases lining up with TRBD1. Germline CDR1 reads SEHNR; CDR2 reads FQNEAQ (reference sequence). CDR3 size: 14 residues. CDR3 nucleotide sequence: TGCGCCAGCAGCCTAAAGCAGGGGGCAGATGGCTACACCTTC. Protein: CASSLKQGADGYTF.

This clonotype is a singleton in its sample. The rearrangement links TRBV15 to TRBJ1-5; D unclear. With 3 bases removed from V and 13 bases from J, the gap between germline ends came to 16 bases. Germline-derived CDR1 and CDR2 are LNHNV and YYDKDF (reference sequence). The CDR3 has 13 amino acids. The CDR3 here is CATSSNSYSNQHF. The CDR3 DNA reads TGTGCCACCAGCAGTAACTCCTATAGCAATCAGCATTTT.

The genes are TRBV7-3 and TRBJ1-2; the D is unclear. CDR1 and CDR2 from the germline V gene are SGHTA and FQGTGA. Trimming cost V 1 base and J 6 bases, with 9 bases left between them. The CDR3 sequence is 13 residues long. The CDR3 DNA reads as TGTGCCAGCAGCTTAAAACGGGTCGATGGCTACACCTTC. Amino acids: CASSLKRVDGYTF.